This is a list of T cell receptor beta chains from one sample in a study of cytomegalovirus exposure and HLA in healthy donors. Only in-frame clones appear in the TCRdb table, and some are missing; sequencing was by immunoSEQ multiplex PCR. Among about 110,000 clones listed, around nine tenths were seen once. Sequenced input: PBMCs. These receptors all stem from a woman between 18 and 29 years old in good health and CMV-seronegative. CDR3s include the opening cysteine and the closing phenylalanine or tryptophan. The order of the fields is D gene, clone size, V gene, J gene, CDR3 DNA, CDR3 protein. The D gene is left open where the match is weak. Only part of the rows carry a size: once, few, many, or a class if the clone is expanded.

>-|-|TRBV7-2|TRBJ2-6
TGTGCCAGCAGTGGCGGGAGAGGCAGGGGGCGCGTGGGGGCCAACGTCCTGACTTTC
CASSGGRGRGRVGANVLTF
>-|-|TRBV4-3|TRBJ1-2
TGCGCCAGCAGCCTCAGGGGACAATCCGGCGAGAACTATGGCTACACCTTC
CASSLRGQSGENYGYTF
>-|-|TRBV9|TRBJ2-7
TGTGCCAGCAGTAGGGGTTTGTCCTACGAGCAGTACTTC
CASSRGLSYEQYF
>TRBD1|-|TRBV27|TRBJ2-1
TGTGCCAGCACCGGGACAGCTTACAATGAGCAGTTCTTC
CASTGTAYNEQFF
>TRBD2|-|TRBV9|TRBJ2-3
TGTGCCAGCAGCGTCGGGGGAGGGAGCGGGGGGGCCGGAGATACGCAGTATTTT
CASSVGGGSGGAGDTQYF
>-|-|TRBV11-2|TRBJ1-3
TGTGCCAGCAGCTCCTCCAGGTTCTCTGGAAACACCATATATTTT
CASSSSRFSGNTIYF
>TRBD1|-|TRBV7-6|TRBJ1-4
TGTGCCAGCAGCTTGACAGGGGATGAAAAACTGTTTTTT
CASSLTGDEKLFF
>-|few|TRBV4-2|TRBJ1-6
TGTGCCAGCAGCCAAGAACTCCCAATAAGTTCACCCCTCCACTTT
CASSQELPISSPLHF
>TRBD1|-|TRBV7-2|TRBJ1-2
TGTGCCAGCAGCTTGGACAGGGGCGATGGCTACACCTTC
CASSLDRGDGYTF
>TRBD1|-|TRBV10-3|TRBJ2-7
TGTGCCATCAGTGAGGACCAGGGGGCATACGAGCAGTACTTC
CAISEDQGAYEQYF
>-|once|TRBV28|TRBJ1-5
TGTGCCAGCAGACCCCCCGTCCGGGGTGGGCAGCCCCAGCATTTT
CASRPPVRGGQPQHF
>TRBD1|-|TRBV5-4|TRBJ2-7
TGTGCCAGCAGCGACGACAGGGGGTCCATCTACGAGCAGTACTTC
CASSDDRGSIYEQYF
>-|-|TRBV6-6|TRBJ2-5
TGTGCCAGCAGTTATCAGGGATCGGAGACCCAGTACTTC
CASSYQGSETQYF
>TRBD2|-|TRBV6-4|TRBJ2-3
TGTGCCAGCAGTGAGCGGGAGGGCACAGATACGCAGTATTTT
CASSEREGTDTQYF
>-|-|TRBV4-3|TRBJ1-5
TGCGCCAGCAGCCAAGAAGCACGGTCGTCGCCCCAGCATTTT
CASSQEARSSPQHF
>TRBD1|-|TRBV28|TRBJ2-7
TGTGCCAGCAGTTTATCTGCCGGGACAGGGGGGTACGAGCAGTACTTC
CASSLSAGTGGYEQYF
>-|-|TRBV5-4|TRBJ2-5
TGTGCCAGCAGCTTCGTACAGGGATTGGGGGAGACCCAGTACTTC
CASSFVQGLGETQYF
>-|few|TRBV2|TRBJ1-1
TGTGCCAGCAAGCGGGTGGGCACTGAAGCTTTCTTT
CASKRVGTEAFF
>-|-|TRBV30|TRBJ2-7
TGTGCCTGGAGTCGCGGGAAATACGAGCAGTACTTC
CAWSRGKYEQYF
>-|-|TRBV4-2|TRBJ2-7
TGTGCCAGCAGCCAAAGTGGTAGTAACGACTACGAGCAGTACTTC
CASSQSGSNDYEQYF
>-|once|TRBV5-1|TRBJ2-3
TGCGCCAGCAGCTTTGGCCAGGGGTTCGGGGATACGCAGTATTTT
CASSFGQGFGDTQYF
>TRBD1|-|TRBV28|TRBJ2-1
TGTGCCAGCAGTCCGATCACCGGGACAGGGTTTTACAATGAGCAGTTCTTC
CASSPITGTGFYNEQFF
>TRBD2|-|TRBV5-4|TRBJ2-7
TGTGCCAGCAGCCTGGGGGGCCTAGCGGGTGCATACGAGCAGTACTTC
CASSLGGLAGAYEQYF
>-|-|TRBV7-6|TRBJ2-1
TGTGCCAGCAGCCCCCTAGTGAATGAGCAGTTCTTC
CASSPLVNEQFF
>-|-|TRBV9|TRBJ2-3
TGTGCCAGGAAGCACTATGGACTCACTTCGCCAGATACGCAGTATTTT
CARKHYGLTSPDTQYF
>-|-|TRBV7-3|TRBJ2-5
TGTGCCAGCAGTCCCGCAGGGCCAGGGGAGACCCAGTACTTC
CASSPAGPGETQYF
>-|once|TRBV28|TRBJ1-1
TGTGCCAGCAGTTATCAGGGTGAAGCTTTCTTT
CASSYQGEAFF
>-|once|TRBV7-7|TRBJ2-7
TGTGCCAGCAGAATCAGGGAAGGGTTCTCCTACGAGCAGTACTTC
CASRIREGFSYEQYF
>TRBD1|-|TRBV28|TRBJ1-5
TGTGCCAGCACCATTCCGACAGGGTTTCAGCCCCAGCATTTT
CASTIPTGFQPQHF
>TRBD2|-|TRBV2|TRBJ2-7
TGTGCCAGATCTAGCGGGAGTCGGGACGAGCAGTACTTC
CARSSGSRDEQYF
>-|-|TRBV7-2|TRBJ2-2
TGTGCCAGCAGCTTAGAGAAGGGGCCGTGGACCGGGGAGCTGTTTTTT
CASSLEKGPWTGELFF
>-|-|TRBV6-4|TRBJ2-2
TGTGCCAGCAGCCCCCCCACGGCAGGGTTGCAAGGGAACACCGGGGAGCTGTTTTTT
CASSPPTAGLQGNTGELFF
>TRBD1|-|TRBV6-5|TRBJ1-2
TGTGCCAGCAGTTACGCGGGACAGGGGGTTTCGCTAGGCTACACCTTC
CASSYAGQGVSLGYTF
>-|-|TRBV14|TRBJ2-7
TGTGCCAGCAGTCTAAGCTCCTACGAGCAGTACTTC
CASSLSSYEQYF
>TRBD1|-|TRBV6-5|TRBJ1-5
TGTGCCAGCAGGAAGGGACAGGGGAATCAGCCCCAGCATTTT
CASRKGQGNQPQHF
>-|-|TRBV6-6|TRBJ2-1
TGTGCCAGCAGTTACTCAGCGTACGGCTACAATGAGCAGTTCTTC
CASSYSAYGYNEQFF
>TRBD1|-|TRBV7-2|TRBJ2-5
TGTGCCAGCATCATGACAGGGACAAGGGAGACCCAGTACTTC
CASIMTGTRETQYF
>TRBD2|-|TRBV4-3|TRBJ2-2
TGCGCCAGCAGCCACCATACTAGCGGGATTAACACCGGGGAGCTGTTTTTT
CASSHHTSGINTGELFF
>-|-|TRBV5-6|TRBJ1-5
TGTGCCAGCAGCTCGTACAATCAGCCCCAGCATTTT
CASSSYNQPQHF
>-|-|TRBV4-3|TRBJ2-7
TGCGCCAGCAGCCAAGGACGGGGATGGGCCTACGAGCAGTACTTC
CASSQGRGWAYEQYF
>-|-|TRBV29-1|TRBJ2-3
TGCAGCGTTGGGTATCACGGGTCGGGAACAGATACGCAGTATTTT
CSVGYHGSGTDTQYF
>-|-|TRBV30|TRBJ2-7
TGTGCCTGGAATACAGGGCGGTGGTCCTACGAGCAGTACTTC
CAWNTGRWSYEQYF
>-|few|TRBV18|TRBJ2-7
TGTGCCAGCTCACCAGGGTCAGGGATTTACGAGCAGTACTTC
CASSPGSGIYEQYF
>-|-|TRBV5-4|TRBJ1-5
TGTGCCAGCAGCTTAAGCGGAAATCAGCCCCAGCATTTT
CASSLSGNQPQHF
>-|-|TRBV14|TRBJ2-1
TGTGCCAGCAGCCAAGCCAGCGGTCCCTACAATGAGCAGTTCTTC
CASSQASGPYNEQFF
>TRBD2|-|TRBV28|TRBJ2-7
TGTGCCAGCACCAACGCCCTAGCGGGACCCCACGAGCAGTACTTC
CASTNALAGPHEQYF
>TRBD2|-|TRBV6-6|TRBJ2-1
TGTGCCAGTAATCTAGCGGGGGACAATGAGCAGTTCTTC
CASNLAGDNEQFF
>-|once|TRBV10-3|TRBJ2-3
TGTGCCATCAGTGAGTCCAGGGGCACAGATACGCAGTATTTT
CAISESRGTDTQYF
>-|-|TRBV6-5|TRBJ2-7
TGTGCCAGCAGTTACTCGATACAGGGCCGCTACGAGCAGTACTTC
CASSYSIQGRYEQYF